Listed below are T cell receptor beta chains from one sample, sequenced in a study of T-cell memory formation after mild COVID-19. MiXCR was run by TCRdb on the 5' RACE reads, yielding one entry per CDR3 protein. The sample yields 250,000 to 400,000 distinct CDR3 sequences, approximately 14% seen once. The specimen sequenced was PBMCs or a T cell subset sorted from them (not recorded which). The receptors come from a man between 18 and 35 years old who had mild COVID-19 (a few samples of this study predate the infection). Cell type and time point are not known. Both conserved end residues are part of each CDR3. D genes are given only for firm matches. Expanded clones are given a class, and other clones once, few, many or no size at all.

V	D	size	J	CDR3	DNA
TRBV5-4	TRBD2	few	TRBJ2-5	CASTPLAGSQETQYF	TGTGCCAGCACCCCGTTAGCGGGGTCCCAAGAGACCCAGTACTTC
TRBV12-3/TRBV12-4	TRBD2	few	TRBJ2-1	CASSPKRGENNEQFF	TGTGCCAGCAGTCCCAAGCGGGGGGAAAACAATGAGCAGTTCTTC
TRBV25-1	NA	many	TRBJ2-2	CASSLTGAGELFF	TGTGCCAGCAGTCTGACAGGCGCCGGGGAGCTGTTTTTT
TRBV12-3/TRBV12-4	TRBD2	NA	TRBJ2-3	CASSSSSGGARDTQYF	TGTGCCAGCAGTTCATCTAGCGGGGGGGCCCGGGATACGCAGTATTTT
TRBV9	TRBD1	NA	TRBJ2-5	CASSVAGQGAMETQYF	TGTGCCAGCAGCGTAGCTGGACAGGGGGCTATGGAGACCCAGTACTTC
TRBV5-1	NA	many	TRBJ1-1	CASSLNRMNTEAFF	TGCGCCAGCAGCTTAAACAGGATGAACACTGAAGCTTTCTTT
TRBV7-9	TRBD2	NA	TRBJ2-5	CASSSLAGGPWRETQYF	TGTGCCAGCAGCTCTCTAGCGGGGGGCCCCTGGAGAGAGACCCAGTACTTC
TRBV6-5	TRBD1	NA	TRBJ2-2	CATRTRTGVTGELFF	TGTGCCACTAGGACTCGGACAGGGGTCACCGGGGAGCTGTTTTTT
TRBV7-2	NA	NA	TRBJ1-1	CASSSSGLNTEAFF	TGTGCCAGCAGCTCTTCGGGGCTGAACACTGAAGCTTTCTTT
TRBV6-1	NA	NA	TRBJ2-1	CASRGWAQYNEQFF	TGTGCCAGCAGGGGCTGGGCCCAATACAATGAGCAGTTCTTC
TRBV15	TRBD1	few	TRBJ2-5	CAIPTSDRGQETQYF	TGTGCCATCCCCACGTCCGACAGGGGGCAAGAGACCCAGTACTTC
TRBV19	NA	few	TRBJ1-2	CASSGTSANYGYTF	TGTGCCAGTAGTGGGACATCGGCTAACTATGGCTACACCTTC
TRBV7-2	TRBD1	few	TRBJ1-6	CASSPQAGQGASPLHF	TGTGCCAGCAGCCCCCAGGCGGGACAGGGGGCTTCACCCCTCCACTTT
TRBV27	NA	NA	TRBJ2-3	CASSQKRASDTQYF	TGTGCCAGCAGTCAAAAGCGGGCATCCGATACGCAGTATTTT
TRBV20-1	NA	NA	TRBJ1-5	CSARGGPAQPQHF	TGCAGTGCTAGAGGGGGGCCCGCTCAGCCCCAGCATTTT
TRBV28	NA	NA	TRBJ1-2	CASSLGQATYGYTF	TGTGCCAGCAGTTTAGGGCAGGCGACCTATGGCTACACCTTC
TRBV7-9	NA	few	TRBJ1-4	CASSLAALSEKLFF	TGTGCCAGCAGCTTAGCAGCTTTGTCTGAAAAACTGTTTTTT
TRBV5-6	TRBD2	NA	TRBJ2-1	CASSGISGGAVEQFF	TGTGCCAGCAGCGGGATTAGCGGGGGGGCCGTTGAGCAGTTCTTC
TRBV20-1	TRBD1	few	TRBJ1-1	CSAREGAGRNTEAFF	TGCAGTGCCAGGGAGGGGGCAGGTAGGAACACTGAAGCTTTCTTT
TRBV6-2/TRBV6-3	NA	NA	TRBJ2-3	CASRPRGGTLPDTQYF	TGTGCCAGCAGGCCCCGAGGGGGAACCCTACCGGATACGCAGTATTTT
TRBV3-1	NA	NA	TRBJ2-5	CASSQEPGATQYF	TGTGCCAGCAGCCAAGAGCCTGGAGCGACCCAGTACTTC
TRBV30	TRBD1	few	TRBJ1-1	CACEQGAGPGEAFF	TGTGCCTGCGAACAGGGGGCCGGGCCTGGTGAAGCTTTCTTT
TRBV7-2	NA	few	TRBJ1-1	CASSLAHRSEAFF	TGTGCCAGCAGCTTAGCGCACAGATCTGAAGCTTTCTTT
TRBV11-1	NA	NA	TRBJ1-6	CASSPTGSFANSPLHF	TGTGCCAGCAGCCCAACCGGGAGTTTTGCCAATTCACCCCTCCACTTT
TRBV28	NA	NA	TRBJ2-3	CASTSRYGRGTDTQYF	TGTGCCAGCACCAGCCGATATGGGAGAGGTACAGATACGCAGTATTTT
TRBV7-2	NA	NA	TRBJ1-5	CASSLAVLQPQHF	TGTGCCAGCAGCTTAGCTGTTCTTCAGCCCCAGCATTTT
TRBV7-6	NA	many	TRBJ2-5	CASSLEVRETQYF	TGTGCCAGCAGCTTAGAGGTTCGGGAGACCCAGTACTTC
TRBV11-1	TRBD1	few	TRBJ2-7	CASSLFRDRYYEQYF	TGTGCCAGCAGCTTATTTCGGGACAGATACTACGAGCAGTACTTC
TRBV12-5	NA	NA	TRBJ2-5	CASGVRGETQYF	TGTGCTAGTGGTGTTAGGGGAGAGACCCAGTACTTC
TRBV20-1	TRBD1	few	TRBJ2-1	CSARAGTGYAVEQFF	TGCAGTGCGCGCGCCGGGACAGGGTATGCCGTTGAGCAGTTCTTC
TRBV10-3	TRBD2	NA	TRBJ2-3	CAISGGPGGRNTQYF	TGTGCCATCAGTGGGGGACCGGGGGGGAGGAATACGCAGTATTTT
TRBV29-1	TRBD1	many	TRBJ2-3	CSSRDREGTDTQYF	TGCAGCTCCCGGGACAGGGAGGGGACAGATACGCAGTATTTT
TRBV12-3/TRBV12-4	NA	few	TRBJ2-7	CASSPGLETYEQYF	TGTGCCAGCAGTCCCGGACTCGAGACCTACGAGCAGTACTTC
TRBV5-1	NA	few	TRBJ2-2	CASSFGQTTTGELFF	TGCGCCAGCAGCTTTGGACAGACCACCACCGGGGAGCTGTTTTTT
TRBV7-2	NA	few	TRBJ2-5	CASSLGGSHQYF	TGTGCCAGCAGCTTAGGGGGTAGCCACCAGTACTTC
TRBV28	NA	NA	TRBJ1-2	CASTGAYGYTF	TGTGCCAGCACAGGAGCATATGGCTACACCTTC
TRBV6-4	NA	many	TRBJ2-7	CASSPAPFSYEQYF	TGTGCCAGCAGTCCAGCTCCCTTCTCCTACGAGCAGTACTTC
TRBV7-9	TRBD1	NA	TRBJ2-5	CASSRRQRGLGETQYF	TGTGCCAGCAGCCGAAGGCAAAGGGGGCTGGGGGAGACCCAGTACTTC
TRBV5-1	TRBD2	many	TRBJ2-1	CASSLERTSGNNEQFF	TGCGCCAGCAGCTTAGAACGGACTAGCGGAAACAATGAGCAGTTCTTC
TRBV18	NA	NA	TRBJ2-3	CASSPPRGGPDTQYF	TGTGCCAGCTCACCACCGAGGGGAGGCCCAGATACGCAGTATTTT
TRBV24-1	NA	few	TRBJ2-6	CATSAGQLVSGANVLTF	TGTGCCACCAGTGCTGGACAGCTGGTCTCTGGGGCCAACGTCCTGACTTTC
TRBV5-1	NA	few	TRBJ1-1	CASSWGEWGVAEAFF	TGCGCCAGCAGCTGGGGGGAGTGGGGTGTCGCTGAAGCTTTCTTT
TRBV9	TRBD2	NA	TRBJ2-5	CASSVGGGFQETQYF	TGTGCCAGCAGCGTAGGCGGGGGATTCCAAGAGACCCAGTACTTC
TRBV7-9	NA	many	TRBJ2-5	CASSHTGSWEETQYF	TGTGCCAGCAGCCATACGGGATCCTGGGAAGAGACCCAGTACTTC
TRBV29-1	TRBD1	NA	TRBJ2-1	CSVPGQGPLRGQFF	TGCAGCGTGCCGGGACAGGGGCCCCTCAGGGGGCAGTTCTTC
TRBV4-2	NA	NA	TRBJ1-4	CASSRQSTNEKLFF	TGTGCCAGCAGCCGCCAGTCAACTAATGAAAAACTGTTTTTT
TRBV4-1	NA	NA	TRBJ2-3	CASSQDQNGESSTDTQYF	TGCGCCAGCAGCCAAGATCAGAACGGGGAATCTAGCACAGATACGCAGTATTTT
TRBV4-1	TRBD1	many	TRBJ2-5	CASSSPGQGQETQYF	TGCGCCAGCAGCTCTCCGGGACAGGGTCAAGAGACCCAGTACTTC